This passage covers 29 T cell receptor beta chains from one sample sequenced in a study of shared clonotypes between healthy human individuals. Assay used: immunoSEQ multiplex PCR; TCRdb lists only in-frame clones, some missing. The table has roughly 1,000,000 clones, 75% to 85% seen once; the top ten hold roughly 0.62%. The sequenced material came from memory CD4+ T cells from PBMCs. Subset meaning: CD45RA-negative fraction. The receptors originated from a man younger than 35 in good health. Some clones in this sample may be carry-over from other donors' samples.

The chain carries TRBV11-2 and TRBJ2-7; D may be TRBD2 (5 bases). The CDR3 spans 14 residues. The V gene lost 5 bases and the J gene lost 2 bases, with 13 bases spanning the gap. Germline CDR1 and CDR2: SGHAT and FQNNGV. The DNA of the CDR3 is TGTGCCAGCAGCCCACAGCCGGAGGCCTACGAGCAGTACTTC. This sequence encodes CASSPQPEAYEQYF.

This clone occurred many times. The CDR3 loop reads CASSQGGAGDTEAFF. In nucleotides, the CDR3 is TGCGCCAGCAGTCAAGGGGGGGCTGGCGACACTGAAGCTTTCTTT. This chain connects TRBV23-1 to TRBJ1-1; TRBD1 is a possible D gene (6 bases). TRBV23-1 is labeled an ORF, and its function is uncertain. The V end lost 2 bases, the J end lost 3 bases, and 13 bases lay between the germline ends. The CDR3 contains 15 residues.

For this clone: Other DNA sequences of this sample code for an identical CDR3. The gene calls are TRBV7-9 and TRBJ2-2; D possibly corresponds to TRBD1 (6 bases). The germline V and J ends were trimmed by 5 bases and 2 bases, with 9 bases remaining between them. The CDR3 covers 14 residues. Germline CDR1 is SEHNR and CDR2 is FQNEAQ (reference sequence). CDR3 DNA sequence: TGTGCCAGCAGCCCGGACAGAAACACCGGGGAGCTGTTTTTT. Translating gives CASSPDRNTGELFF. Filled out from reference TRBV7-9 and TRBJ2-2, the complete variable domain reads DTGVSQNPRHKITKRGQNVTFRCDPISEHNRLYWYRQTLGQGPEFLTYFQNEAQLEKSRLLSDRFSAERPKGSFSTLEIQRTEQGDSAMYLCASSPDRNTGELFFGEGSRLTVL.

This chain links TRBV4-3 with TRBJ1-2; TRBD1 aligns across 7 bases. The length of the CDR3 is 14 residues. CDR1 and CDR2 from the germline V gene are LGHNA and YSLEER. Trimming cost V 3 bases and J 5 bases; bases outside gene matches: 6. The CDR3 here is CASSQKGARYGYTF. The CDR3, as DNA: TGCGCCAGCAGCCAGAAGGGGGCGCGGTATGGCTACACCTTC.

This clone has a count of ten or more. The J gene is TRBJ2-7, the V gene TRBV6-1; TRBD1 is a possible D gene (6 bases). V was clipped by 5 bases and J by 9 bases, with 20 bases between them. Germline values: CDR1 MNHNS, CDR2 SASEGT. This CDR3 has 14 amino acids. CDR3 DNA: TGTGCCAGCAGTACGACCCCCTCAGGGGTGGCGCAGTACTTC. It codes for CASSTTPSGVAQYF.

The CDR3 spells CASSYSGGNSYEQYF. The CDR3 region has the DNA TGTGCCAGCAGTTACAGCGGGGGGAACTCCTACGAGCAGTACTTC. This chain links TRBV27 with TRBJ2-5; 9 nucleotides agree with TRBD2. The last part of the DNA fits TRBJ2-7 better; the J call may be wrong. The CDR3 covers 15 residues. Germline V lookup: CDR1 MNHEY, CDR2 SMNVEV (reference sequence).

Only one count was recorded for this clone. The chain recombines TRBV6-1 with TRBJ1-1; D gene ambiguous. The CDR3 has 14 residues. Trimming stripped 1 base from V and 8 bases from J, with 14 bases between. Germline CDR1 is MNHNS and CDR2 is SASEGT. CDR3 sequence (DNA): TGTGCCAGCAGTGAAGTGATCCCGCCCTCGGAAGCTTTCTTT. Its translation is CASSEVIPPSEAFF.

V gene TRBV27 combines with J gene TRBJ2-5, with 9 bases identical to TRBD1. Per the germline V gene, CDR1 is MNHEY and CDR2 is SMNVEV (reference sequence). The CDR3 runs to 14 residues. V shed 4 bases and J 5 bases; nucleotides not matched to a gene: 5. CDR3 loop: CASSSGQGIETQYF. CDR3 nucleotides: TGTGCCAGCAGTTCGGGACAGGGTATTGAGACCCAGTACTTC.

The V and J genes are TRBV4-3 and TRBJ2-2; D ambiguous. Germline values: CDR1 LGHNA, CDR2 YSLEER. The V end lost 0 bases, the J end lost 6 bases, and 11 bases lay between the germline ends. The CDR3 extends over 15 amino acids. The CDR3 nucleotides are TGCGCCAGCAGCCAAGAAGCGAAGGGATCCGGGGAGCTGTTTTTT. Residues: CASSQEAKGSGELFF.

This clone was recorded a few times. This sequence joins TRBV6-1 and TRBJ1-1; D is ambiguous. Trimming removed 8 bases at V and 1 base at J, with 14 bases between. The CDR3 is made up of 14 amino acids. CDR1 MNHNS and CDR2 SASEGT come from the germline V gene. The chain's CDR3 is CASSQIPANTEAFF. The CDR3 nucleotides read TGTGCCAGCTCCCAGATTCCAGCGAACACTGAAGCTTTCTTT.

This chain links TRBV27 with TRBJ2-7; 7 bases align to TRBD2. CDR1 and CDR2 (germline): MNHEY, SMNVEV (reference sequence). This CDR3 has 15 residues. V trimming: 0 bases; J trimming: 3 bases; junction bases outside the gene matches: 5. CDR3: CASSLSAGPFYEQYF. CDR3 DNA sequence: TGTGCCAGCAGTTTATCAGCGGGACCCTTCTACGAGCAGTACTTC.

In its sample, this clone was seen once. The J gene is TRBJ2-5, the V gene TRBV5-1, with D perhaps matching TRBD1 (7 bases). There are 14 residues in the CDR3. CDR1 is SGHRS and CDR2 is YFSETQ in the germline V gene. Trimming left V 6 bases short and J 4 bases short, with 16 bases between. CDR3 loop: CASNPGGFRETQYF. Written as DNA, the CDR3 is TGCGCCAGCAACCCAGGGGGGTTCCGAGAGACCCAGTACTTC.

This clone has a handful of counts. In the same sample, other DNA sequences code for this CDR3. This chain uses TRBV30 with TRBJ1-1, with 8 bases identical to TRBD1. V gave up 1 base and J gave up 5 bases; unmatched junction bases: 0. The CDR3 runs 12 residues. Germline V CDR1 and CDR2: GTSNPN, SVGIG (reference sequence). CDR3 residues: CAWSDRGTEAFF. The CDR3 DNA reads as TGTGCCTGGAGTGACAGGGGGACTGAAGCTTTCTTT.

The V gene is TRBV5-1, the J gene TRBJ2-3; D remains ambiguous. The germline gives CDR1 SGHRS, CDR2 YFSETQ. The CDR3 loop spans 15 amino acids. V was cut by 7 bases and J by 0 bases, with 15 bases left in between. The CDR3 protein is CASAASPSSTDTQYF. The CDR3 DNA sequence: TGCGCCAGCGCCGCGAGTCCCTCTAGCACAGATACGCAGTATTTT.

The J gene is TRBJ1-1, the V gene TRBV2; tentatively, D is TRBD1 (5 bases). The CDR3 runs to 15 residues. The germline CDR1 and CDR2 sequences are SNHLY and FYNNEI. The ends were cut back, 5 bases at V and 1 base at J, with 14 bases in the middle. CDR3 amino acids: CASSPETAANTEAFF. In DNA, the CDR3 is TGTGCCAGCAGTCCGGAGACAGCGGCGAACACTGAAGCTTTCTTT.

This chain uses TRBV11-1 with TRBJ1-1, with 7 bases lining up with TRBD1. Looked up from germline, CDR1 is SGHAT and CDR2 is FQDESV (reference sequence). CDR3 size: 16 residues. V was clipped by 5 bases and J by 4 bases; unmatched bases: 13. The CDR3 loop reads CASSPGGKGYPTEAFF. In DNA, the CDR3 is TGTGCCAGCAGCCCAGGGGGAAAGGGTTACCCCACTGAAGCTTTCTTT.

This CDR3 reads CASSLGSWPTEAFF. The CDR3 DNA follows: TGTGCCAGCAGCTTAGGTTCGTGGCCCACTGAAGCTTTCTTT. The chain links TRBV7-2 to TRBJ1-1; D gene unclear. CDR1 and CDR2 from the germline V gene are SGHTA and FQGNSA. V was trimmed by 1 base and J by 4 bases, leaving 10 bases between them. The CDR3 is 14 residues long.

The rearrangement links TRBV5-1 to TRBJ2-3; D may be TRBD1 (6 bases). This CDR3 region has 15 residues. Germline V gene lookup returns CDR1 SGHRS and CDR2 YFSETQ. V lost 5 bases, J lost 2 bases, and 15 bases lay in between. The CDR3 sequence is CASSKGELFTDTQYF. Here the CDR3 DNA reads TGCGCCAGCAGTAAGGGGGAACTCTTCACAGATACGCAGTATTTT.

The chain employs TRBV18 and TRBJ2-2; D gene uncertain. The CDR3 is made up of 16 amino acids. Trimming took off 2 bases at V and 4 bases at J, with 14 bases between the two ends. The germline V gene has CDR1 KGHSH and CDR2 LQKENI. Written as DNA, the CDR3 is TGTGCCAGCTCACCAGGTGAGCCGGACCTCACCGGGGAGCTGTTTTTT. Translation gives CASSPGEPDLTGELFF.

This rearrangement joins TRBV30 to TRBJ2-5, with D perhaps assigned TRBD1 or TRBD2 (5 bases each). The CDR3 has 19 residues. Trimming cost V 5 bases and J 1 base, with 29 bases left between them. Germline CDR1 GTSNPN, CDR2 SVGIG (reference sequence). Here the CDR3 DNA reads TGTGCCTGGGGCCGCCGAGGGGCCCCCTCCGACAGTATCCAAGAGACCCAGTACTTC. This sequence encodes CAWGRRGAPSDSIQETQYF. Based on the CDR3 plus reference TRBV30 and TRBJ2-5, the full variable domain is SQTIHQWPATLVQPVGSPLSLECTVEGTSNPNLYWYRQAAGRGLQLLFYSVGIGQISSEVPQNLSASRPQDRQFILSSKKLLLSDSGFYLCAWGRRGAPSDSIQETQYFGPGTRLLVL.

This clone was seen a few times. The CDR3 DNA reads as TGTGCCAGCTCAGAGGGGAGGGGTGAAGCTTTCTTT. It yields the protein CASSEGRGEAFF. The chain recombines TRBV18 with TRBJ1-1; the D gene is possibly TRBD1 (5 bases). Between the trimmed V and J ends, which lost 5 bases and 7 bases, there was a span of 11 bases. The V gene's germline CDR1 is KGHSH and CDR2 LQKENI. CDR3 length: 12 amino acids.

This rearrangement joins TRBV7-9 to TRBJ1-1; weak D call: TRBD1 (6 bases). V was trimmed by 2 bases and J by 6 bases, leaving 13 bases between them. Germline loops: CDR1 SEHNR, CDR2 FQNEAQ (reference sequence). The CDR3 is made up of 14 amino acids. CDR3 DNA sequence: TGTGCCAGCAGCTTATTCGCCGGGACACCTGAAGCTTTCTTT. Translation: CASSLFAGTPEAFF.

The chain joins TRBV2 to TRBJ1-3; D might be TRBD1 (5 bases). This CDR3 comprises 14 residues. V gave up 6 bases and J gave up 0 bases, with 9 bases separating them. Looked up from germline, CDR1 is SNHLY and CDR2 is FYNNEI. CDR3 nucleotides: TGTGCCAGCAGGGACATCGTCTCTGGAAACACCATATATTTT. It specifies CASRDIVSGNTIYF.

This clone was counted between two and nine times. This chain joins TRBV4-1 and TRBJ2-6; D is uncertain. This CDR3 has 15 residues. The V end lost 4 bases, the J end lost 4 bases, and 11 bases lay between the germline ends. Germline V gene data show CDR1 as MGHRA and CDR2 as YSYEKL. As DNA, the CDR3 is TGCGCCAGCAGCCCGCAGGTTGTCGGGGCCAACGTCCTGACTTTC. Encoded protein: CASSPQVVGANVLTF.

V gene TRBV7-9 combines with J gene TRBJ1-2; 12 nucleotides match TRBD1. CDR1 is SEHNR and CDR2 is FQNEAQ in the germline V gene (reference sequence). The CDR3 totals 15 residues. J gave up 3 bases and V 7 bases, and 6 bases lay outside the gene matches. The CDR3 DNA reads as TGTGCCAGCACCCCGGGACAGGGGGCGGACTATGGCTACACCTTC. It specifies CASTPGQGADYGYTF.

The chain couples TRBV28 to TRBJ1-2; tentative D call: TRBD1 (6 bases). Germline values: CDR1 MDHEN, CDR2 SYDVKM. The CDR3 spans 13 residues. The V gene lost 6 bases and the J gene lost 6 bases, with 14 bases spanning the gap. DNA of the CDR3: TGTGCCAGCAGACGCGACAGGACCCATGGCTACACCTTC. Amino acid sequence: CASRRDRTHGYTF.

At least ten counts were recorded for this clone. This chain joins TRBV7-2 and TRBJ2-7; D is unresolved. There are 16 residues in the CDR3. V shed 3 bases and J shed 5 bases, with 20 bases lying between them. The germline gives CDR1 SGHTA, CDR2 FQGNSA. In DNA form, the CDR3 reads TGTGCCAGCAGCTTGTTGTCCGGCCCGTTTGGTGACGAGCAGTACTTC. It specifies CASSLLSGPFGDEQYF.

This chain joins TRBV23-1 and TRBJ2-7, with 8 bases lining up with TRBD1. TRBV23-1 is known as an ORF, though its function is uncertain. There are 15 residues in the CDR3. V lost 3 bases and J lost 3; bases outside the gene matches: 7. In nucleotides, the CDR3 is TGCGCCAGCAGTCATCCGACAGGGGCTCACTACGAGCAGTACTTC. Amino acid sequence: CASSHPTGAHYEQYF.

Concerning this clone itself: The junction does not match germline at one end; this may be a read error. CDR3 amino acids: CASSPRVQVTTEAFF. CDR3 coding DNA: TGTGCCAGCAGCCCCCGGGTACAGGTAACCACTGAGGCTTTCTTT. The chain combines TRBV6-5 with TRBJ1-1; tentative D call: TRBD1 (5 bases). The CDR3 has 15 residues. Per the germline V gene, CDR1 is MNHEY and CDR2 is SVGAGI.